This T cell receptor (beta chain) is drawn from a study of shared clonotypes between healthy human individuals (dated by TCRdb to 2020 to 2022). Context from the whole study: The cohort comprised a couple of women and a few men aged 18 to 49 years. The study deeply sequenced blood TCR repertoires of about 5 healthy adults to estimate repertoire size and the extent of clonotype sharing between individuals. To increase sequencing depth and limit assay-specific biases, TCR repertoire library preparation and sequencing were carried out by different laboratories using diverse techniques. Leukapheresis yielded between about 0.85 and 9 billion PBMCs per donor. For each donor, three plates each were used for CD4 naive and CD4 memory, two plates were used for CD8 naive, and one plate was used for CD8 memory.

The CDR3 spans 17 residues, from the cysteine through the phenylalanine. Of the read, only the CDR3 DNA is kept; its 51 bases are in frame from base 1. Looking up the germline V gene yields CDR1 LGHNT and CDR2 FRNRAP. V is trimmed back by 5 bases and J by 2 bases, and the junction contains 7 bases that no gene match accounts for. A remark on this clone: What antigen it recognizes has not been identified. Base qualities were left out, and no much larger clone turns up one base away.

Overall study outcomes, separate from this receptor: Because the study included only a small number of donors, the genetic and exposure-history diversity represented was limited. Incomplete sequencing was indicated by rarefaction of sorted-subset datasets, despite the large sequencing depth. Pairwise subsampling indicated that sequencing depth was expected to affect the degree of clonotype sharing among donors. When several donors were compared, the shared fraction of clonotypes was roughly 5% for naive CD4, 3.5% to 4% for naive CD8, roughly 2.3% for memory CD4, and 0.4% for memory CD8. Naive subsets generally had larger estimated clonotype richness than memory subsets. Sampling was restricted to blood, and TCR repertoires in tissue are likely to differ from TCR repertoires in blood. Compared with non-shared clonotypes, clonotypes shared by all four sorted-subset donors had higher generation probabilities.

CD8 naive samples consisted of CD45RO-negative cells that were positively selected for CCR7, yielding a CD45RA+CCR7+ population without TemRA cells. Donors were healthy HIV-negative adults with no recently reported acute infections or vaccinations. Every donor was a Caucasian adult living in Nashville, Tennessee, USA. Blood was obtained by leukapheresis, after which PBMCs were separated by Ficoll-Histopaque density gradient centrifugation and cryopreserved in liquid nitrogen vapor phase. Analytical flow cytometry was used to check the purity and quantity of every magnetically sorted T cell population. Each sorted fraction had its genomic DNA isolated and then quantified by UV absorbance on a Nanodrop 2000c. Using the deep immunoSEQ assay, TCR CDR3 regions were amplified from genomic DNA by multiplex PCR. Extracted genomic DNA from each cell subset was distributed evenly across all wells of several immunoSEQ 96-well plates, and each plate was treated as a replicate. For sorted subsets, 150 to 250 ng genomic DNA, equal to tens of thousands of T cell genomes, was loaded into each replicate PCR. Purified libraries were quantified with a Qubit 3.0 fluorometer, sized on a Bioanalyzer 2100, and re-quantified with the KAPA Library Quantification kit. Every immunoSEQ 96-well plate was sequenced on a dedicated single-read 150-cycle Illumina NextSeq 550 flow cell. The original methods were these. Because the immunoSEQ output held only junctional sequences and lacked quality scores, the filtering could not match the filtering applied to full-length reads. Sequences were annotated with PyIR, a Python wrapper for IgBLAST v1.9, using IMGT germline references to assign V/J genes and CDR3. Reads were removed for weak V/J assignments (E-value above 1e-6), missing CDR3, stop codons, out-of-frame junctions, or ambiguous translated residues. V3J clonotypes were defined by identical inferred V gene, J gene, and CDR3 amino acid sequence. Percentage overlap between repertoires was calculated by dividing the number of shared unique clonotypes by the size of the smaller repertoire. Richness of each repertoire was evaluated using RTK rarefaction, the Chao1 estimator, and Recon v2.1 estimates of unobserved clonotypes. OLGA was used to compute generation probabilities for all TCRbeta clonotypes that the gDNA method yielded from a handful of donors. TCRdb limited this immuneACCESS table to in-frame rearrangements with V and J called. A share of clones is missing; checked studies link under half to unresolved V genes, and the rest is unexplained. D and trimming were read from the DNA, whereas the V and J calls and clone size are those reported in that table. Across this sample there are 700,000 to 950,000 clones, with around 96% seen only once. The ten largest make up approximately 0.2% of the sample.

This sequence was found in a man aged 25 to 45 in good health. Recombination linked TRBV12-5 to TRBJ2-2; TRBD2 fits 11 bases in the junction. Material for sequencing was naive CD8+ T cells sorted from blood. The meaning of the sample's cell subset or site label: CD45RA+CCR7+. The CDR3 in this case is CASGRTGTSGNTGELFF. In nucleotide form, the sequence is TGTGCTAGTGGTCGAACCGGGACTAGCGGAAACACCGGGGAGCTGTTTTTT.